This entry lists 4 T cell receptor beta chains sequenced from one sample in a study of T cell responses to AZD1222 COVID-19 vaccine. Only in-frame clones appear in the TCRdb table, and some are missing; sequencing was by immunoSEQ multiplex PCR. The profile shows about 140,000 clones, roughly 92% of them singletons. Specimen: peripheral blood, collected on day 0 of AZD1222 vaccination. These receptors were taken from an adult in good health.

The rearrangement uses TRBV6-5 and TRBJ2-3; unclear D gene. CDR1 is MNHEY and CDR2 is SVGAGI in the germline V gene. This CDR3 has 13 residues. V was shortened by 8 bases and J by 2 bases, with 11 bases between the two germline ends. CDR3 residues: CASSKADTDTQYF. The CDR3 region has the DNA TGTGCCAGCTCGAAGGCTGACACAGATACGCAGTATTTT.

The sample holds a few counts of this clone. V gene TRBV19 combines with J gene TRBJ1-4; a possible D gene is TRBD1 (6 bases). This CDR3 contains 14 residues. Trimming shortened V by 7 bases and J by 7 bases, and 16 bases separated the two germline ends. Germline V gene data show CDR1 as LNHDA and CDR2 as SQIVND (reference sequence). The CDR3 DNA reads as TGTGCCAGTACCGTGTGGGGGCGGCGTGAAAAACTGTTTTTT. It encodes CASTVWGRREKLFF.

The DNA of the CDR3 is TGTGCCAGCACTATTGGACTCAATCTTGTAAGGGGAAGGGACTATGGCTACACCTTC. This sequence encodes CASTIGLNLVRGRDYGYTF. The rearrangement joins TRBV28 to TRBJ1-2; possible D gene TRBD1, 5 bases. This CDR3 spans 19 amino acids. V was shortened by 7 bases and J by 3 bases, with 30 bases between the two germline ends. Germline V gene lookup returns CDR1 MDHEN and CDR2 SYDVKM.

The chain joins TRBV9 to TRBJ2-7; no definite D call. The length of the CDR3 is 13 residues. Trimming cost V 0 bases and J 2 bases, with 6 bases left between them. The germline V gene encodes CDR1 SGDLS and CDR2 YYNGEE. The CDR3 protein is CASSVGVAYEQYF. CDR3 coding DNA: TGTGCCAGCAGCGTAGGGGTCGCCTACGAGCAGTACTTC.